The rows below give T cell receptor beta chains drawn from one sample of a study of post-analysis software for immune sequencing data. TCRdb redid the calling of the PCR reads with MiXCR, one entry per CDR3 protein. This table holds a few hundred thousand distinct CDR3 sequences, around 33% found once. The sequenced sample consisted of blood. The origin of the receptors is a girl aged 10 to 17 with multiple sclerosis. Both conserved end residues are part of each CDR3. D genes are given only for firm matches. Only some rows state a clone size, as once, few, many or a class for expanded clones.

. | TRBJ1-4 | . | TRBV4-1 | TGCGCCAGCAGATCCACAGGGAGGACTAATGAAAAACTGTTTTTT | CASRSTGRTNEKLFF
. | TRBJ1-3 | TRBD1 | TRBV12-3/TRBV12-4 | TGTGCCAGCAGTCACAGGGGCATTTCTGGAAACACCATATATTTT | CASSHRGISGNTIYF
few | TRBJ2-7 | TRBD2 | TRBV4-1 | TGCGCCAGCAGCCAAGTCTTCACTAGCGGGTTCTACGAGCAGTACTTC | CASSQVFTSGFYEQYF
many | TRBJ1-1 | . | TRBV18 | TGTGCCAGCTCACCACAGGGTGATACTGAAGCTTTCTTT | CASSPQGDTEAFF
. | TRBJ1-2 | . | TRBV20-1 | TGCAGTGCTCCCGTTGACTCCGGCTATGGCTACACCTTC | CSAPVDSGYGYTF
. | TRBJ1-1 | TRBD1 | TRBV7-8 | TGTGCCAGCAGCACTAGGACAGGGGAAACTGAAGCTTTCTTT | CASSTRTGETEAFF
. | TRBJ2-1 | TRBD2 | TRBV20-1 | TGCAGTGCTCCTACGACTAGCGGGGGGTTTATCAGCTCCTACAATGAGCAGTTCTTC | CSAPTTSGGFISSYNEQFF
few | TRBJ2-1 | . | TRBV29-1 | TGCAGCGTCGAGTCGTCAGTCTTTGAGCAGTTCTTC | CSVESSVFEQFF
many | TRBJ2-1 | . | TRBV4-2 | TGTGCCAGCAGCCAGCTACTCTTGGGGGAGAGCTCCTACAATGAGCAGTTCTTC | CASSQLLLGESSYNEQFF
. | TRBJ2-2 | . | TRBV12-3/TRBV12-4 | TGTGCCAGCACCGAAGGGCAGTGGAACACCGGGGAGCTGTTTTTT | CASTEGQWNTGELFF
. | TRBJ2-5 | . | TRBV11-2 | TGTGCCAGCAGCTTAGTATTAAGCCAAGAGACCCAGTACTTC | CASSLVLSQETQYF
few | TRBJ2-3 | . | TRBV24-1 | TGTGCCACCAGTGAGAGGACAGATACGCAGTATTTT | CATSERTDTQYF